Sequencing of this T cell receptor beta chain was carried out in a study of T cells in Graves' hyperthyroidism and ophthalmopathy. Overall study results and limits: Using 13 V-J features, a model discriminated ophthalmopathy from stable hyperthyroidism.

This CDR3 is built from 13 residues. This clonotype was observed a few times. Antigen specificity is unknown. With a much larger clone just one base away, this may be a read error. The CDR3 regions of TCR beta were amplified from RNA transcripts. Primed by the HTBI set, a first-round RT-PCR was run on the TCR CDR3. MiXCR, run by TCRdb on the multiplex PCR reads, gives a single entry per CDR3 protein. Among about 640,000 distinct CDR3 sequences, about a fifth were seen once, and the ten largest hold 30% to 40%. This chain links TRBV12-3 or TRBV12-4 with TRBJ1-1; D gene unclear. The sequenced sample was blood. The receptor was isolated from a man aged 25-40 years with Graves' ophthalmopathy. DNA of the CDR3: TGTACCAGCAGTCGCGCGCCGAACACTGAAGCTTTCTTT. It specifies CTSSRAPNTEAFF.